This TCR beta chain was identified in a study of blood T cells in healthy people across ages. For the study at large: Per two T cells, template switching captured roughly one barcoded beta molecule.

The use of a sample-barcoded 5' primer and a J-beta primer mix characterized a second PCR of 7 to 11 cycles. TCRdb re-analysed the 5' RACE reads in MiXCR, keeping a single row per CDR3 protein. The sample includes roughly 2 million distinct CDR3 sequences, around half of them seen just once. Germline values: CDR1 MGHRA, CDR2 YSYEKL. The CDR3 contains 16 residues. V was pared by 1 base and J by 2 bases, with 15 bases between. The sequenced material came from blood. The rearrangement links TRBV4-1 to TRBJ2-7; weak D call: TRBD1 (8 bases). The TCR sequence derives from a woman aged 40-49 years in good health. The DNA for the CDR3 is TGCGCCAGCAGCCAAGGCAGCGGGACAGGTCCCTACGAGCAGTACTTC. Translating it yields CASSQGSGTGPYEQYF.